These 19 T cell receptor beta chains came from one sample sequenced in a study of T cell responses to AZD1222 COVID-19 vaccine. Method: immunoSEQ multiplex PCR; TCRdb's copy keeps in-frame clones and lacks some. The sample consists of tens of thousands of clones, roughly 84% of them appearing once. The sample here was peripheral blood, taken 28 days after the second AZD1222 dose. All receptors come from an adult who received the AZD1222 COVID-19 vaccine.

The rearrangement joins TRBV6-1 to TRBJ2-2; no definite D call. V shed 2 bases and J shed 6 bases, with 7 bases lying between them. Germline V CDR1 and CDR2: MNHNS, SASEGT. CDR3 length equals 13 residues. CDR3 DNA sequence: TGTGCCAGCAGTGAACGGCGGCCCGGGGAGCTGTTTTTT. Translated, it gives CASSERRPGELFF.

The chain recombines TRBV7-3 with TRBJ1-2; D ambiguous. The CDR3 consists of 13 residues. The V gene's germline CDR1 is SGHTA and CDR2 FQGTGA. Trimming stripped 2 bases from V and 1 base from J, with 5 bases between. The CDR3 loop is CASSLGNNYGYTF. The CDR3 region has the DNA TGTGCCAGCAGCTTAGGGAATAACTATGGCTACACCTTC.

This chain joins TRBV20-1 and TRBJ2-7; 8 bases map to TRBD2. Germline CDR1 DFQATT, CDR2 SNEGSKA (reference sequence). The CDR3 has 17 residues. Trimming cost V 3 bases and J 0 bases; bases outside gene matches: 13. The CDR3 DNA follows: TGCAGTGCTAGTGGGGCACTAGCGGCAATTTCCTCCTACGAGCAGTACTTC. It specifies CSASGALAAISSYEQYF.

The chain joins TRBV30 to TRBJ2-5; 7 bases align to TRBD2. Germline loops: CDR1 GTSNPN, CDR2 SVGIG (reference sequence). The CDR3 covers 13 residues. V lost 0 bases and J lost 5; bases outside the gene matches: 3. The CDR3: CAWSVGGIETQYF. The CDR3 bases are TGTGCCTGGAGTGTGGGAGGGATCGAGACCCAGTACTTC.

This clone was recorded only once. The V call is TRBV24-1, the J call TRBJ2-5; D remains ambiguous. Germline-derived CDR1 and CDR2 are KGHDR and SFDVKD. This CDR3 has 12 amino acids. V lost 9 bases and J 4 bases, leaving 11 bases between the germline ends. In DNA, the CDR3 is TGTGCCACCGGAGACGGTACAGAGACCCAGTACTTC. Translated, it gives CATGDGTETQYF.

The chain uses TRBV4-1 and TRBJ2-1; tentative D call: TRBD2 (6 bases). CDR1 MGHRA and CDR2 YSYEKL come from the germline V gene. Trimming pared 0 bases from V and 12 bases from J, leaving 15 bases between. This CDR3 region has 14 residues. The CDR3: CASSQDLEGRRQFF. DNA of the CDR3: TGCGCCAGCAGCCAAGATCTGGAGGGGCGGAGGCAGTTCTTC.

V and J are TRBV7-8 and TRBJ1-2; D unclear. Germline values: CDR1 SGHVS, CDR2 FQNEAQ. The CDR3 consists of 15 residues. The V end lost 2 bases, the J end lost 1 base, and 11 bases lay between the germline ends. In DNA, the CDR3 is TGTGCCAGCAGCTTAACAACGGACTTTAACTATGGCTACACCTTC. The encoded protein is CASSLTTDFNYGYTF.

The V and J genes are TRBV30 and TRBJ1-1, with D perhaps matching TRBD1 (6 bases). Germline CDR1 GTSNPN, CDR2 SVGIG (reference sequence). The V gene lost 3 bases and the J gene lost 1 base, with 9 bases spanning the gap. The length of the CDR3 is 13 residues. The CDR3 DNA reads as TGTGCCTGGAGACAGGGTGCGAACACTGAAGCTTTCTTT. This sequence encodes CAWRQGANTEAFF.

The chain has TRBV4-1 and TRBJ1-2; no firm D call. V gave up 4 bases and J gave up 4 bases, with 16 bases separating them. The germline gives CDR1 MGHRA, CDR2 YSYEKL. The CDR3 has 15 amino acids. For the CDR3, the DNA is TGCGCCAGCAGCCCAGTCGAGCGATCCGGCTATGGCTACACCTTC. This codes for CASSPVERSGYGYTF.

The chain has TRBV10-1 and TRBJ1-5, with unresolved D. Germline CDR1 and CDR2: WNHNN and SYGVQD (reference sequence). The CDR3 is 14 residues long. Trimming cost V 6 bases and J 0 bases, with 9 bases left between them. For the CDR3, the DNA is TGCGCCAGCAGCGCGGAGAGTAGCAATCAGCCCCAGCATTTT. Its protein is CASSAESSNQPQHF.

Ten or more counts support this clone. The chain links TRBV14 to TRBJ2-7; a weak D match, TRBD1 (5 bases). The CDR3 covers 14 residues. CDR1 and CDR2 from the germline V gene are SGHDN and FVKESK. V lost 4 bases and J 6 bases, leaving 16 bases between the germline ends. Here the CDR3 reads CASSPSMGLGEQYF. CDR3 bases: TGTGCCAGCAGCCCAAGTATGGGGCTGGGCGAGCAGTACTTC.

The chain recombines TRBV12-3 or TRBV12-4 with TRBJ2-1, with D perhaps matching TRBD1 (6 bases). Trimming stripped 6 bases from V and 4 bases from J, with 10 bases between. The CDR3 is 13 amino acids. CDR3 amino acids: CASSFTGYNEQFF. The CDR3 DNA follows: TGTGCCAGCAGCTTCACAGGGTACAATGAGCAGTTCTTC.

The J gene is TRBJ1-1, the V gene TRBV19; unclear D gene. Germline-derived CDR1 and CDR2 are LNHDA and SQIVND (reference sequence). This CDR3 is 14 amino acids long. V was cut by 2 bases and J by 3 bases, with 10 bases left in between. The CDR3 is CASSIRFGDTEAFF. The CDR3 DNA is TGTGCCAGTAGTATACGGTTTGGCGACACTGAAGCTTTCTTT.

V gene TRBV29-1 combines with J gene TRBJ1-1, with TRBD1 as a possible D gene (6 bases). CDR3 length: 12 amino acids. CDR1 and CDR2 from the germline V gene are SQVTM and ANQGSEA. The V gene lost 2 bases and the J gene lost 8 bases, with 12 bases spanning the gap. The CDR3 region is CSVESLGGEAFF. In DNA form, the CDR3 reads TGCAGCGTTGAATCGCTAGGGGGAGAAGCTTTCTTT.

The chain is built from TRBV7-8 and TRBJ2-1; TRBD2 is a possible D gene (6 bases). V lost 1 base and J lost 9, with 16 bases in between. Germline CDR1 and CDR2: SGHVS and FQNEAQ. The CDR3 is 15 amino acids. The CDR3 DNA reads TGTGCCAGCAGCTTAGAGATCGCCGGGAGTGGTGAGCAGTTCTTC. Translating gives CASSLEIAGSGEQFF. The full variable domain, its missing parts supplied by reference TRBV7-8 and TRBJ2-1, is GAGVSQSPRYKVAKRGQDVALRCDPISGHVSLFWYQQALGQGPEFLTYFQNEAQLDKSGLPSDRFFAERPEGSVSTLKIQRTQQEDSAVYLCASSLEIAGSGEQFFGPGTRLTVL.

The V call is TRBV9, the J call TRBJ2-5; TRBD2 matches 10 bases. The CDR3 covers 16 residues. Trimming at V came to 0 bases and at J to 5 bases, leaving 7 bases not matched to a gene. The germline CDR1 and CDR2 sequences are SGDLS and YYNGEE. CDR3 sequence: CASSVGVAGGRETQYF. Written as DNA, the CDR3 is TGTGCCAGCAGCGTAGGAGTAGCGGGGGGCCGGGAGACCCAGTACTTC.

Here the CDR3 reads CASSRQGNNQPQHF. Here the CDR3 DNA reads TGTGCCAGTAGCCGACAGGGGAACAATCAGCCCCAGCATTTT. This chain connects TRBV19 to TRBJ1-5; 8 positions match TRBD1. The CDR3 is made up of 14 amino acids. Germline V gives CDR1 LNHDA, CDR2 SQIVND (reference sequence). After removal of 6 bases from V and 3 bases from J, the junction contained 4 bases not matched to a gene.

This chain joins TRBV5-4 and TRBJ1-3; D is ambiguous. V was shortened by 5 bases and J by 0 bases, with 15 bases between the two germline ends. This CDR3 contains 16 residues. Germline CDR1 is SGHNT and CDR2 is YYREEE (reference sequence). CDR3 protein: CASRLSWGSSGNTIYF. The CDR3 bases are TGTGCCAGCAGACTCTCGTGGGGAAGCTCTGGAAACACCATATATTTT.

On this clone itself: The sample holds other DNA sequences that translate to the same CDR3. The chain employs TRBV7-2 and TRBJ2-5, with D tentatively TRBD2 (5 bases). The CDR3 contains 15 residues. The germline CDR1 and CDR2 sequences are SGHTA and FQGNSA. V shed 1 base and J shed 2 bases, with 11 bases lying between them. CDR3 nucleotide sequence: TGTGCCAGCAGCTTAGATGAGGGTTATCAAGAGACCCAGTACTTC. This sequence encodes CASSLDEGYQETQYF.